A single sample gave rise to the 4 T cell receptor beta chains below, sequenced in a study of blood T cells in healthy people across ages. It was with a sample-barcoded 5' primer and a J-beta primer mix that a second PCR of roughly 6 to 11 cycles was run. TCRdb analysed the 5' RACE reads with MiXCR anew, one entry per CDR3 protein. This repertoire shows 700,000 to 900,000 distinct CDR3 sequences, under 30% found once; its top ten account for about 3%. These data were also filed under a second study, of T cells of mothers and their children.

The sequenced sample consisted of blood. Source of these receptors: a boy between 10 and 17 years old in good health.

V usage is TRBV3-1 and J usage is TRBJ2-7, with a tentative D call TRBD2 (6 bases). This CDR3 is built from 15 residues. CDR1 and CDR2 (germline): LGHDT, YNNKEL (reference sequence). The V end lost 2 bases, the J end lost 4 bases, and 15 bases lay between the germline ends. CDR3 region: CASSQPVGGHYEQYF. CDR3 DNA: TGTGCCAGCAGCCAACCCGTAGGAGGGCATTACGAGCAGTACTTC.

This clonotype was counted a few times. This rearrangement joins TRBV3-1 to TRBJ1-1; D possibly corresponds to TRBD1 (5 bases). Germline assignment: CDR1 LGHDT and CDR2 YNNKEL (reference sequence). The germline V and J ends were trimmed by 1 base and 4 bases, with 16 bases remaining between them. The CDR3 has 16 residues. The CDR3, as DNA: TGTGCCAGCAGCCAAGGAATAGGGGTGTTGGGCACTGAAGCTTTCTTT. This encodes CASSQGIGVLGTEAFF.

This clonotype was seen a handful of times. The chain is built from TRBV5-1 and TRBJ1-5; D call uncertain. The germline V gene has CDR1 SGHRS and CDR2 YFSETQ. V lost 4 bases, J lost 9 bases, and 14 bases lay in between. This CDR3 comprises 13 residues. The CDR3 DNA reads TGCGCCAGCAGCCAGGCCGGGCTGGGGCCCCAGCATTTT. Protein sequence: CASSQAGLGPQHF.

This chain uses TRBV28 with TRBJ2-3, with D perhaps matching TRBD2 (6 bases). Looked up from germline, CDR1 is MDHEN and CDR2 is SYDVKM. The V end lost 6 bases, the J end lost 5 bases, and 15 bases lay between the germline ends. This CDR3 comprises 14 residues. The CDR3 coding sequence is TGTGCCAGCAGCTCCGGCGGGGCAGGAGATACGCAGTATTTT. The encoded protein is CASSSGGAGDTQYF.